The rows below give T cell receptor beta chains drawn from one sample of a study of blood T cell repertoires in COVID-19. Clones were read by immunoSEQ multiplex PCR, and TCRdb kept only the in-frame ones, dropping some. Here the sample spans around 25,000 clones, over 70% being singletons. The sequenced sample consisted of peripheral blood. Source of these receptors: a human donor with active COVID-19. The donor label of this sample is uncertain. CDR3s include the opening cysteine and the closing phenylalanine or tryptophan. Fields, in order: D gene, clone size, CDR3 length, J gene, V gene, CDR3 DNA, CDR3 protein. D genes are given only for firm matches. Expanded clones get a size class; other rows say once, few or many, or leave the size out.

>TRBD1|-|14|TRBJ2-7|TRBV11-1
TGTGCCAGCAGCATCCAGGGGGCCCTTGGCGAGCAGTACTTC
CASSIQGALGEQYF
>TRBD2|-|15|TRBJ2-7|TRBV5-1
TGCGCCAGCAGCTTGGCGGTTACTAGCGGGTACGAGCAGTACTTC
CASSLAVTSGYEQYF
>TRBD1|-|15|TRBJ2-7|TRBV6-2/TRBV6-3
TGTGCCAGCAGTTCACCGTACGGGACAGGCTACGAGCAGTACTTC
CASSSPYGTGYEQYF
>TRBD2|-|16|TRBJ2-2|TRBV6-5
TGTGCCAGCAGTTCCATTCGGGGCGGGAGTACCGGGGAGCTGTTTTTT
CASSSIRGGSTGELFF
>-|-|15|TRBJ2-3|TRBV11-3
TGTGCCAGCAGCTTAGGAAGACAGACAACAGGGACGCAGTATTTT
CASSLGRQTTGTQYF
>-|-|18|TRBJ2-6|TRBV19
TGTGCCAGTAGTGCCCTAAGGACAAATCACAAACGGGCCAACGTCCTGACTTTC
CASSALRTNHKRANVLTF
>-|-|15|TRBJ1-2|TRBV19
TGTGCCAGTAGTTCGGGGGGGACTACTAACTATGGCTACACCTTC
CASSSGGTTNYGYTF
>TRBD1|few|22|TRBJ1-5|TRBV23-1
TGCGCCAGCAGTCAATCAAACGGGACAGGAGCTTCCAAGGGGTGCGGCAATCAGCCCCAGCATTTT
CASSQSNGTGASKGCGNQPQHF
>TRBD2|-|15|TRBJ2-5|TRBV7-9
TGTGCCAGCAGCCCCCCGGGGGGACTGCAAGAGACCCAGTACTTC
CASSPPGGLQETQYF
>-|-|15|TRBJ2-1|TRBV7-3
TGTGCCAGCAGCTTAATACCTAGCTTCTACAATGAGCAGTTCTTC
CASSLIPSFYNEQFF
>TRBD2|-|16|TRBJ2-5|TRBV11-3
TGTGCCAGCAGCCCAGGGCTAGCGGGTTCGTCGGAGACCCAGTACTTC
CASSPGLAGSSETQYF
>-|-|14|TRBJ2-3|TRBV7-8
TGTGCCAGCAGCTCCGTTGAGGGCACAGATACGCAGTATTTT
CASSSVEGTDTQYF
>-|-|13|TRBJ2-5|TRBV12-3/TRBV12-4
TGTGCCAGCAGTTTCGGGGAGTCGGAGACCCAGTACTTC
CASSFGESETQYF
>-|-|16|TRBJ1-2|TRBV6-5
TGTGCCAGCAGTTTCCTCGAAGTAGCTCGCGTATATGGCTACACCTTC
CASSFLEVARVYGYTF
>-|-|14|TRBJ2-3|TRBV7-9
TGTGCCAGCTCCAATGGAGGTAGCACAGATACGCAGTATTTT
CASSNGGSTDTQYF
>TRBD2|-|15|TRBJ2-7|TRBV5-6
TGTGCCAGCATGCTACTAGCGGGGAATCGGCCCGAGCAGTACTTC
CASMLLAGNRPEQYF
>TRBD1|-|14|TRBJ1-1|TRBV7-9
TGTGCCAGCAGCTTAGGGGCGGGACAGGCTGAAGCTTTCTTT
CASSLGAGQAEAFF
>-|-|12|TRBJ2-1|TRBV7-2
TGTGCCAGCAGCTTAGAGAGGAATGAGCAGTTCTTC
CASSLERNEQFF
>TRBD1|-|18|TRBJ1-1|TRBV5-4
TGTGCCAGCAGCTTGGCACAGGGGGGATTGCCAGGGAGGGCTGAAGCTTTCTTT
CASSLAQGGLPGRAEAFF
>TRBD2|few|15|TRBJ2-3|TRBV25-1
TGTGCCAGCAGTGTCTCCCCGACTAGCGGGGATACGCAGTATTTT
CASSVSPTSGDTQYF
>-|-|14|TRBJ1-2|TRBV3-1/TRBV3-2
TGTGCCAGCAGCCCGGACACAGGACGCTATGGCTACACCTTC
CASSPDTGRYGYTF
>TRBD1|-|14|TRBJ2-7|TRBV5-1
TGCGCCAGCAGCTTGGGACAGGGCGCCTACGAGCAGTACTTC
CASSLGQGAYEQYF
>TRBD1|-|15|TRBJ2-5|TRBV3-1/TRBV3-2
TGTGCCAGCAGCCACCGGGACAGGGGGCATGAGACCCAGTACTTC
CASSHRDRGHETQYF
>TRBD2|-|17|TRBJ2-2|TRBV14
TGTGCCAGCAGCCAAGATTGGGCTAGCGGACTCACCGGGGAGCTGTTTTTT
CASSQDWASGLTGELFF
>-|-|14|TRBJ1-1|TRBV30
TGTGCCTGGCGCCTCCCCGGGGGGAACACTGAAGCTTTCTTT
CAWRLPGGNTEAFF
>-|-|12|TRBJ2-7|TRBV6-6
TGTGCCAGCAGCCTGTCAGTCTACGAGCAGTACTTC
CASSLSVYEQYF
>-|few|16|TRBJ1-6|TRBV24-1
TGTGCCACCAGTGGAGTCCCGAGGATATATAATTCACCCCTCCACTTT
CATSGVPRIYNSPLHF
>TRBD1|-|16|TRBJ2-2|TRBV9
TGTGCCAGCAGCGGCACAGGGGGCGCTTACAACGGGGAGCTGTTTTTT
CASSGTGGAYNGELFF
>-|-|14|TRBJ2-7|TRBV18
TGTGCCAGCCAGGATATCGGGACTTTTTCCGAGCAGTACTTC
CASQDIGTFSEQYF
>-|-|13|TRBJ2-5|TRBV3-1/TRBV3-2
TGTGCCAGCAGCCAAGGGAGGCAAGAGACCCAGTACTTC
CASSQGRQETQYF
>-|few|15|TRBJ2-7|TRBV9
TGTGCCAGCAGCGTAGGGCCCACGAACTCCTACGAGCAGTACTTC
CASSVGPTNSYEQYF
>-|few|17|TRBJ2-3|TRBV11-2
TGTGCCAGCAGCCCTCTGGGGGGCGGGAGATGGACAGATACGCAGTATTTT
CASSPLGGGRWTDTQYF
>-|-|16|TRBJ2-1|TRBV21-1
TGTGCCAGCAGCAAAGTTCATGGACTAGCGGGATATGAGCAGTTCTTC
CASSKVHGLAGYEQFF
>TRBD1|once|16|TRBJ2-7|TRBV27
TGTGCCAGCAGTTCCCCGGGACAGAAGGGAGATACAGAGCAGTACTTC
CASSSPGQKGDTEQYF
>-|-|15|TRBJ2-3|TRBV3-1/TRBV3-2
TGTGCCAGCAGCCAAGGAGGTTCTAGCACAGATACGCAGTATTTT
CASSQGGSSTDTQYF
>TRBD1|-|12|TRBJ1-2|TRBV28
TGTGCCAGCAGTTCTGGGACAGGGCCCCTATCCTTC
CASSSGTGPLSF
>-|-|14|TRBJ1-4|TRBV2
TGTGCCAGCAGTGAGTGGGAGAGCGGTGAAAAACTGTTTTTT
CASSEWESGEKLFF
>TRBD1|-|16|TRBJ1-4|TRBV5-4
TGTGCCAGCAGCTTGTCGCCAGGGGACAGTAATGAAAAACTGTTTTTT
CASSLSPGDSNEKLFF
>TRBD2|-|16|TRBJ2-2|TRBV7-3
TGTGCCAGCAGCTTAAGTAGCGGGGGGACGCCCGGGGAGCTGTTTTTT
CASSLSSGGTPGELFF
>-|-|12|TRBJ1-5|TRBV13
TGTGCCAGCAGCTTAAACGGTCAGCCCCAGCATTTT
CASSLNGQPQHF
>-|-|14|TRBJ2-7|TRBV10-1
TGCGCCAGCCGACCTCCCAGGGGCGTATACGAGCAGTACTTC
CASRPPRGVYEQYF
>-|-|14|TRBJ2-7|TRBV28
TGTGCCAGCAGTCCCACCGGGAGCTCCTACGAGCAGTACTTC
CASSPTGSSYEQYF
>-|once|13|TRBJ1-1|TRBV5-1
TGCGCCAGCAGCTTACAGGGTTCGACTGAAGCTTTCTTT
CASSLQGSTEAFF
>-|-|14|TRBJ1-1|TRBV6-1
TGTGCCAGCAGTGATCAGGTCAGGAACACTGAAGCTTTCTTT
CASSDQVRNTEAFF
>TRBD2|once|16|TRBJ2-3|TRBV5-6
TGTGCCAGCAGAAGGACTAGCGGCAGCGGCACAGATACGCAGTATTTT
CASRRTSGSGTDTQYF
>-|-|16|TRBJ2-2|TRBV5-1
TGCGCCAGCAGCTTGACCCCACTCGCGATCACCGGGGAGCTGTTTTTT
CASSLTPLAITGELFF
>-|-|16|TRBJ2-7|TRBV5-1
TGCGCCAGCAGCTTGGGTTCGGGGGACGGAACCTACGAGCAGTACTTC
CASSLGSGDGTYEQYF
>-|once|18|TRBJ2-5|TRBV21-1
TGTGCCAGCAGCCGGGGCAGGGGAGAGCGGACCCCCCAAGAGACCCAGTACTTC
CASSRGRGERTPQETQYF
>TRBD2|-|14|TRBJ2-7|TRBV5-1
TGCGCCAGCAGCTTGGATCCGGGGGGGAGCGAGCAGTACTTC
CASSLDPGGSEQYF
>-|once|13|TRBJ1-5|TRBV6-5
TGTGCCAGCAGCCTACTCCCAAACCAGCCCCAGCATTTT
CASSLLPNQPQHF
>-|once|12|TRBJ2-7|TRBV5-5
TGCCGGGATGGCGGACGCTCCTACGAGCAGTACTTC
CRDGGRSYEQYF
>TRBD1|-|14|TRBJ2-7|TRBV10-1
TGCGCCAGCAGTCGTGGACAGGGGGCCGGGGAGCAGTACTTC
CASSRGQGAGEQYF
>-|-|16|TRBJ2-1|TRBV7-3
TGTGCCAGCAGCTTAACCCCGGACCCGGGAAGCGATGAGCAGTTCTTC
CASSLTPDPGSDEQFF
>TRBD1|-|14|TRBJ1-6|TRBV5-6
TGTGCCAGCAGCTGGGGACAGGGGTATTCACCCCTCCACTTT
CASSWGQGYSPLHF
>-|few|17|TRBJ2-1|TRBV6-2/TRBV6-3
TGTGCCAGCAGTAACCTTTTTAGGGGCGAATCCTACAATGAGCAGTTCTTC
CASSNLFRGESYNEQFF
>-|once|17|TRBJ2-7|TRBV6-9
TGTGCCAGCAGTTATTGGGAGAGGGTCGCAAAAAACTACGAGCAGTACTTC
CASSYWERVAKNYEQYF
>TRBD1|-|15|TRBJ2-7|TRBV6-6
TGTGCCAGCAGTTACCCAGAGACAGGGGGGAACGAGCAGTACTTC
CASSYPETGGNEQYF